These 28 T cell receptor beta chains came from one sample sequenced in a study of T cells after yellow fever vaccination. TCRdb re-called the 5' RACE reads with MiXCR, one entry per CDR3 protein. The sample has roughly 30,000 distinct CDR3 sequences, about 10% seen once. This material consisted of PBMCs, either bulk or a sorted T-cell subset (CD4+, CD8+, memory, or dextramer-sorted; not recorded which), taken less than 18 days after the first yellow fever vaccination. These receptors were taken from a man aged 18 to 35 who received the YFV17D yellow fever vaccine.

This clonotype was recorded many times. Here the CDR3 DNA reads TGCAGTGCTAGCCGTCAGTCGAGCTCCTACAATGAGCAGTTCTTC. This gives the protein CSASRQSSSYNEQFF. The chain joins TRBV20-1 to TRBJ2-1; no clear D gene. Germline CDR1 is DFQATT and CDR2 is SNEGSKA (reference sequence). This CDR3 spans 15 amino acids. V lost 3 bases, J lost 0 bases, and 12 bases lay in between.

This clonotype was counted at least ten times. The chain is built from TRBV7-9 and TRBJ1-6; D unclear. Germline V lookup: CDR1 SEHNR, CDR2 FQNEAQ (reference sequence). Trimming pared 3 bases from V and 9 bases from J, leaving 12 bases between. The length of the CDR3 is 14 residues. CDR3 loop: CASSFGFRGSPLHF. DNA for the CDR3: TGTGCCAGCAGCTTTGGCTTTCGGGGTTCACCCCTCCACTTT.

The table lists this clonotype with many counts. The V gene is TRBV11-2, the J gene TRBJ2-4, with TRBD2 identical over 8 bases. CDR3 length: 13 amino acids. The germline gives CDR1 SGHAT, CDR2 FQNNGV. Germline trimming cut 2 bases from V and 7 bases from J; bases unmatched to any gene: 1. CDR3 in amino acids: CASSLSGGNIQYF. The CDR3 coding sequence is TGTGCCAGCAGCTTATCGGGGGGGAACATTCAGTACTTC.

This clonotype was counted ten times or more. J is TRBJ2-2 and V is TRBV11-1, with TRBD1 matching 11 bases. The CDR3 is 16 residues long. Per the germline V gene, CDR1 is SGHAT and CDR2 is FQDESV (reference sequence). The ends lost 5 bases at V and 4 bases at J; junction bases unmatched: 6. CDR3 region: CASSPGQGASTGELFF. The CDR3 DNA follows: TGTGCCAGCAGCCCTGGACAGGGGGCTAGCACCGGGGAGCTGTTTTTT. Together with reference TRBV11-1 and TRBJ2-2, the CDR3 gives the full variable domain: EAEVAQSPRYKITEKSQAVAFWCDPISGHATLYWYRQILGQGPELLVQFQDESVVDDSQLPKDRFSAERLKGVDSTLKIQPAELGDSAMYLCASSPGQGASTGELFFGEGSRLTVL.

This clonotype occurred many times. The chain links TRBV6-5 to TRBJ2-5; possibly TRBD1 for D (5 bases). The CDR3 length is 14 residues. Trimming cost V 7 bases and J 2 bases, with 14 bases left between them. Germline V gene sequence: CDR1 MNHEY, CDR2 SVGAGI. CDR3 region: CASKNPPGQETQYF. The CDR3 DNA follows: TGTGCCAGCAAGAACCCCCCAGGGCAAGAGACCCAGTACTTC.

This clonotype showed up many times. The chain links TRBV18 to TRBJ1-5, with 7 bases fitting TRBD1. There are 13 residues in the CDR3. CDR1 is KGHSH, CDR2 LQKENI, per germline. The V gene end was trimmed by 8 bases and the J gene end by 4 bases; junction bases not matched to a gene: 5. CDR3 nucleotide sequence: TGTGCCAGCCAAGGACAGGCAAATCAGCCCCAGCATTTT. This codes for CASQGQANQPQHF.

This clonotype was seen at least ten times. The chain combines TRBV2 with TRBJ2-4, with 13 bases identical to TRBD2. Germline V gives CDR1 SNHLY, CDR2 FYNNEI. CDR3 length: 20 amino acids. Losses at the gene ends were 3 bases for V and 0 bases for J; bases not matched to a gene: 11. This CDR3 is CASSDLLAGGLMRAKNIQYF. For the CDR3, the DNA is TGTGCCAGCAGTGACCTACTAGCGGGGGGGCTTATGCGAGCCAAAAACATTCAGTACTTC.

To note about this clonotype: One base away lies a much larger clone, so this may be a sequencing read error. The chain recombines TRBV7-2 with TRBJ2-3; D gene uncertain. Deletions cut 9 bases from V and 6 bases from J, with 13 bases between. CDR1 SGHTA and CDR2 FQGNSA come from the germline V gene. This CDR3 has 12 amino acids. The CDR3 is CARSPMGDTQYF. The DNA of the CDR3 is TGTGCCAGAAGCCCTATGGGGGATACGCAGTATTTT.

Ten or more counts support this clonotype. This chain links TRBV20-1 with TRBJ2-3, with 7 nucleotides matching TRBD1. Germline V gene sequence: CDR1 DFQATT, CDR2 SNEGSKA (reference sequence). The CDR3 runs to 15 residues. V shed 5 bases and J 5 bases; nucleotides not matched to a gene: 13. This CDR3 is CSARHYRGIGDTQYF. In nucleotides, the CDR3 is TGCAGTGCTCGCCACTACAGGGGAATTGGAGATACGCAGTATTTT.

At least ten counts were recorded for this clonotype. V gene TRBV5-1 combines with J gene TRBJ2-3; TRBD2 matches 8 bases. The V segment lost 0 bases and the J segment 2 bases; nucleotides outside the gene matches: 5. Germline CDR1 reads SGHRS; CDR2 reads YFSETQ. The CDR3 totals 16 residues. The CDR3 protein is CASSLAARGVTDTQYF. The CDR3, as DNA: TGCGCCAGCAGCTTGGCCGCGCGGGGGGTCACAGATACGCAGTATTTT.

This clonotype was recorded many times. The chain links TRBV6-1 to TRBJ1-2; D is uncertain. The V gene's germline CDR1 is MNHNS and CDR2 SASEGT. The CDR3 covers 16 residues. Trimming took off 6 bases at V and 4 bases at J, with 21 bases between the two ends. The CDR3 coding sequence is TGTGCCAGCAGGGGCCCTTCCGCTAGCTTGCTCTATGGCTACACCTTC. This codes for CASRGPSASLLYGYTF.

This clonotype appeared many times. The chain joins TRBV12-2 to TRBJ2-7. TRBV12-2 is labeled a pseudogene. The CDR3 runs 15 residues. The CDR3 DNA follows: TGTGCAAGTCGCTTAGCGAACCAGAAGACCTACGAGCAGTACGTC. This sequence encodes CASRLANQKTYEQYV.

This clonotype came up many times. CDR3 sequence: CASSSQALGGDTQYF. The DNA for the CDR3 is TGTGCCAGCAGCTCGCAGGCGCTGGGGGGAGATACGCAGTATTTT. The chain has TRBV7-8 and TRBJ2-3; the D gene is possibly TRBD2 (6 bases). Germline V gives CDR1 SGHVS, CDR2 FQNEAQ. V lost 4 bases, J lost 5 bases, and 16 bases lay in between. CDR3 size: 15 residues.

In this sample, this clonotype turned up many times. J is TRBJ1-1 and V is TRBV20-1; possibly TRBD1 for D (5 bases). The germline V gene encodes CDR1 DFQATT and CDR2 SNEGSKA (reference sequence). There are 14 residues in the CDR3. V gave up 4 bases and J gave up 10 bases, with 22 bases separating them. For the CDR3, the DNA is TGCAGTGCTACCCCCCGGGACGGAGCTTGGAGAGCTTTCTTT. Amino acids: CSATPRDGAWRAFF.

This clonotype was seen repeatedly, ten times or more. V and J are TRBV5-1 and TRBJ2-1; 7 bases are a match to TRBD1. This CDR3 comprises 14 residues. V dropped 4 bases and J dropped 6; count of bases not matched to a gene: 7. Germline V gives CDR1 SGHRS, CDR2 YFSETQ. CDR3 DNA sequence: TGCGCCAGCAGCACTGGGACAGAGCTCAATGAGCAGTTCTTC. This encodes CASSTGTELNEQFF.

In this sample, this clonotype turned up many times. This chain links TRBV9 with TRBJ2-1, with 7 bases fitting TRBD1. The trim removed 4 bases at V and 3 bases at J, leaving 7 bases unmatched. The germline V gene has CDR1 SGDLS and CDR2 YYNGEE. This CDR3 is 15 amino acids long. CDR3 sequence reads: CASSQGERLYNEQFF. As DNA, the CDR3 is TGTGCCAGCAGCCAGGGGGAACGGCTCTACAATGAGCAGTTCTTC. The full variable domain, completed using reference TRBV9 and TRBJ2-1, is DSGVTQTPKHLITATGQRVTLRCSPRSGDLSVYWYQQSLDQGLQFLIQYYNGEERAKGNILERFSAQQFPDLHSELNLSSLELGDSALYFCASSQGERLYNEQFFGPGTRLTVL.

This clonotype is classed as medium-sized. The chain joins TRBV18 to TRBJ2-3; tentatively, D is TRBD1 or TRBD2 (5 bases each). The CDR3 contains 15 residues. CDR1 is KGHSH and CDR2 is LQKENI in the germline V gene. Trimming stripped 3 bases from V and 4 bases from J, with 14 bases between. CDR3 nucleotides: TGTGCCAGCTCACCCCCACGGGGCGGAGCAGATACGCAGTATTTT. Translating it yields CASSPPRGGADTQYF.

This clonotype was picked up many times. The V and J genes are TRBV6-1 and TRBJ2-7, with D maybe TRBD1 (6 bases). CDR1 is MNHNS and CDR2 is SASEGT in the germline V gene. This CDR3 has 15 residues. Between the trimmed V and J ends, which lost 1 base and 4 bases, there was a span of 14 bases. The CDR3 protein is CASSEVATGAYEQYV. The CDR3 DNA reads TGTGCCAGCAGTGAAGTCGCGACAGGAGCTTACGAGCAGTACGTC.

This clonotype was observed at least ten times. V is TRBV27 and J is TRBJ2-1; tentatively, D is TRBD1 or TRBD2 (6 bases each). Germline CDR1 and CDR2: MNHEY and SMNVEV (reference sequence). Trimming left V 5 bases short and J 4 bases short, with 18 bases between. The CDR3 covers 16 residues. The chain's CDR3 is CASSLGGSGAYNEQFF. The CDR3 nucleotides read TGTGCCAGCAGTCTAGGCGGGTCGGGGGCTTACAATGAGCAGTTCTTC.

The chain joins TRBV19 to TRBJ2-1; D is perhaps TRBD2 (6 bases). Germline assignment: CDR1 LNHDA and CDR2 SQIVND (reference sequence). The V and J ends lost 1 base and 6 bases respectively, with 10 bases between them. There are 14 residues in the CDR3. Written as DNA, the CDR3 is TGTGCCAGTAGTATAGTTGCTAGCGCCAATGAGCAGTTCTTC. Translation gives CASSIVASANEQFF.

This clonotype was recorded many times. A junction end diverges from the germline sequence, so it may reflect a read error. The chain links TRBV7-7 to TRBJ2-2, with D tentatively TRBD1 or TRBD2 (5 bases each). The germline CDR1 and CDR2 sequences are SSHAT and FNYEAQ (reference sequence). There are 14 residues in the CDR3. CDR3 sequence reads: CASSEGPNTGELFF. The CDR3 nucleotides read TGTGCTAGCAGCGAGGGACCGAACACCGGGGAGCTGTTTTTT.

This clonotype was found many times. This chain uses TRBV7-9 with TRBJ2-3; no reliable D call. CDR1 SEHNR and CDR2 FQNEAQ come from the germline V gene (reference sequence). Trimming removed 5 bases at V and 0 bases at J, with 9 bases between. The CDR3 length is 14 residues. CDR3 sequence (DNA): TGTGCCAGCAGCCCTCCGACGAGCACAGATACGCAGTATTTT. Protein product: CASSPPTSTDTQYF. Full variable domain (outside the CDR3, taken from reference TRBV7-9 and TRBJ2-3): DTGVSQNPRHKITKRGQNVTFRCDPISEHNRLYWYRQTLGQGPEFLTYFQNEAQLEKSRLLSDRFSAERPKGSFSTLEIQRTEQGDSAMYLCASSPPTSTDTQYFGPGTRLTVL.

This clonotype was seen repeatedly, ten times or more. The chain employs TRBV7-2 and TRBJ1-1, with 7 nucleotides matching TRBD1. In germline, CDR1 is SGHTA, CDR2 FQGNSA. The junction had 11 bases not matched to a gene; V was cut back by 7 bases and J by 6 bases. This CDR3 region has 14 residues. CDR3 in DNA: TGTGCCAGCAACGACGACAGGGCGCGGGCTGAAGCTTTCTTT. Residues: CASNDDRARAEAFF.

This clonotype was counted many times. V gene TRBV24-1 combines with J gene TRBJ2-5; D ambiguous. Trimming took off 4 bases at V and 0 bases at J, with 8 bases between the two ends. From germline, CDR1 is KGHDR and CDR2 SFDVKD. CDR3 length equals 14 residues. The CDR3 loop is CATSERRDQETQYF. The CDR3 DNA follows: TGTGCCACCAGTGAAAGAAGAGACCAAGAGACCCAGTACTTC.

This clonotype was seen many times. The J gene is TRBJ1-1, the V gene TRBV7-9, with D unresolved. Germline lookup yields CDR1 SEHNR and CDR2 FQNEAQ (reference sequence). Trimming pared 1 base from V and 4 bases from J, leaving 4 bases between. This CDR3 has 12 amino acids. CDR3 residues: CASSLVVTEAFF. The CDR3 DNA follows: TGTGCCAGCAGCTTAGTTGTCACTGAAGCTTTCTTT. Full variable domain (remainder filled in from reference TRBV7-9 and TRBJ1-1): DTGVSQNPRHKITKRGQNVTFRCDPISEHNRLYWYRQTLGQGPEFLTYFQNEAQLEKSRLLSDRFSAERPKGSFSTLEIQRTEQGDSAMYLCASSLVVTEAFFGQGTRLTVV.

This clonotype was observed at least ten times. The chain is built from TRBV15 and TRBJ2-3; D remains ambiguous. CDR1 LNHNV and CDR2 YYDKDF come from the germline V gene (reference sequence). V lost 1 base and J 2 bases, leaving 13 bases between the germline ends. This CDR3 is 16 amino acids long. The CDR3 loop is CATSRGASAITDTQYF. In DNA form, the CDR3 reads TGTGCCACCAGCAGAGGGGCGTCGGCTATCACAGATACGCAGTATTTT. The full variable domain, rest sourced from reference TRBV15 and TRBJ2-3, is DAMVIQNPRYQVTQFGKPVTLSCSQTLNHNVMYWYQQKSSQAPKLLFHYYDKDFNNEADTPDNFQSRRPNTSFCFLDIRSPGLGDTAMYLCATSRGASAITDTQYFGPGTRLTVL.

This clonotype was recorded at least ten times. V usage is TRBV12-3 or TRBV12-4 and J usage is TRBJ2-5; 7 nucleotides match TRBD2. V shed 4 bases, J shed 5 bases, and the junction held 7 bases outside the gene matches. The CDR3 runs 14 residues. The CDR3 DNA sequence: TGTGCCAGCAGTTCCCGACTAGCCGAGGAGACCCAGTACTTC. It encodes CASSSRLAEETQYF.

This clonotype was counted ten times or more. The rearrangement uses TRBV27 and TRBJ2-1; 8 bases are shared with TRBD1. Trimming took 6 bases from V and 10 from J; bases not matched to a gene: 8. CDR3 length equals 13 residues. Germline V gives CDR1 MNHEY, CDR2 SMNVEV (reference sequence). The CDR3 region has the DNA TGTGCCAGCAGGCCCGACAGGGGCGGGGAGCAGTTCTTC. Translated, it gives CASRPDRGGEQFF.